The clone carrying this TCR beta chain was detected once. Its antigen is as yet unknown. The data originate from a study of cytomegalovirus exposure and HLA in healthy donors. PCR involved 60 Vbeta and 13 Jbeta primers. Sequencing was performed with immunoSEQ multiplex PCR; in TCRdb, only in-frame clones are kept and a portion is missing. The top ten hold around 8.1% of the sample, which has some 99,000 clones, approximately 73% seen once. The CDR3 has 17 amino acids. CDR1 and CDR2 from the germline V gene are MNHEY and SMNVEV (reference sequence). The trim removed 3 bases at V and 10 bases at J, leaving 15 bases unmatched. Overall study results and limits: Sequencing probably produced one cluster of sequence variants that were highly shared. Productive rates of about 90% or about 30% were seen for most TCR beta V segments in an earlier analysis. Among TCR beta chains, those listed as cytomegalovirus-associated numbered over 150.

The specimen was PBMCs. The J gene is TRBJ2-1, the V gene TRBV27; 10 bases map to TRBD2. This receptor was taken from a man between 40 and 49 years old in good health and CMV-seronegative. This chain's CDR3 is CASSFVQTAGGPLEQFF. DNA of the CDR3: TGTGCCAGCAGTTTCGTACAGACAGCGGGGGGGCCTTTGGAGCAGTTCTTC.